This TCR beta chain was captured by sequencing in a study of cytomegalovirus exposure and HLA in healthy donors. Study observations and caveats: What was likely a sequencing artifact was a cluster of highly shared sequence variants.

Looked up from germline, CDR1 is SEHNR and CDR2 is FQNEAQ (reference sequence). The CDR3 is 13 amino acids. The ends were cut back, 1 base at V and 5 bases at J, with 8 bases in the middle. This clone was observed a handful of times. The antigen remains undetermined. With 60 Vbeta and 13 Jbeta primers, the PCR was carried out. Profiling relied on immunoSEQ multiplex PCR, and the TCRdb table lists in-frame clones only, not all of them. The sample has approximately 110,000 clones, over 80% seen once; the top ten hold about 6.9%. The genes are TRBV7-9 and TRBJ2-5; the D is unclear. Sequencing was performed on PBMCs. This clonotype was obtained from a man younger than 40 in good health and CMV-seropositive. DNA for the CDR3: TGTGCCAGCAGCTTAGATCGTCTGGAGACCCAGTACTTC. Amino acid sequence: CASSLDRLETQYF.